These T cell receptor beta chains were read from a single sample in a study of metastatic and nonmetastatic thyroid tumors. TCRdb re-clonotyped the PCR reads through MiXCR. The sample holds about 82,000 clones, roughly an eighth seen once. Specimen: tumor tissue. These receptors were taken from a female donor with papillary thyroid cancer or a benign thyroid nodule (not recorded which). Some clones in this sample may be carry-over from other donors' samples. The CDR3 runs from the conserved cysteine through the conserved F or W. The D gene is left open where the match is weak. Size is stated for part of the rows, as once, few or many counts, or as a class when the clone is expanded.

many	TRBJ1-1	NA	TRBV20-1	TGCAGTGCTAGAGATCCAGGGATGAACACTGAAGCTTTCTTT	CSARDPGMNTEAFF
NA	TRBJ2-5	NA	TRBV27	TGTGCCAGCACTCCCGGGGGACACGGAGATACCCAGTACTTC	CASTPGGHGDTQYF
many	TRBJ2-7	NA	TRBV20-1	TGCAGTGCTTTGGACGGAGGATGGGAGTACGAGCAGTACTTC	CSALDGGWEYEQYF
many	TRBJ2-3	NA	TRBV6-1	TGTGCCAGTGGTGATACAACAGATACGCAGTATTTT	CASGDTTDTQYF
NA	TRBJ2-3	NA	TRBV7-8	TGTGCCAGCAGCCCCGGGACGAGCGGGAGCACAGATACGCAGTATTTT	CASSPGTSGSTDTQYF
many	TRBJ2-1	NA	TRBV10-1	TGCGCCGTTTGGGTCGGCAATGAGCAGTTCTTC	CAVWVGNEQFF
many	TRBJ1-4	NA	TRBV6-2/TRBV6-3	TGTGCCACCGGGGACTTTCGCGGGTTGGAAAAACTGTTTTTT	CATGDFRGLEKLFF
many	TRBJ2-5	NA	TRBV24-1	TGTGCCACCAGTGTAGGAGGGCCCCAGTACTTC	CATSVGGPQYF
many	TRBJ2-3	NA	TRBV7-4	TGTGCCAGCAGCTTAGCGGGACCGGCAGATACGCAGTATTTT	CASSLAGPADTQYF
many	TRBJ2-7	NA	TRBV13	TGTGCCAGCAGCTTAGGATTAGACCCGGGCTACGAGCAGTACTTC	CASSLGLDPGYEQYF
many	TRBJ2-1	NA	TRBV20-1	TGCAGTGCTAGCGGGGTCTGGGATGAGCAGTTCTTC	CSASGVWDEQFF
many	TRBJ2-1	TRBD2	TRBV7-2	TGTGCCAGCAGCTTAGGACTAGCGAGTGAGCAGTTCTTC	CASSLGLASEQFF
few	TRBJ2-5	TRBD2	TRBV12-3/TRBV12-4	TGTGCCAGCAGTGGGACTACGGGTCGGAGCTGCACCCAAGAGACCCAGTACTTC	CASSGTTGRSCTQETQYF
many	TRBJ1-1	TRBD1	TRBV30	TGTGCCTGGAGTGTTGGCAGGGGGTCTGAAGCTTTCTTT	CAWSVGRGSEAFF
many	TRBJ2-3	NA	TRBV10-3	TGTGCCATCAGTGAGTCGTTGAGGAGCGGTGTCACAGATACGCAGTATTTT	CAISESLRSGVTDTQYF
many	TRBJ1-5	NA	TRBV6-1	TGTGCCAGCAGTGAAAGTGGAGGTCGTCAGCCCCAGCATTTT	CASSESGGRQPQHF
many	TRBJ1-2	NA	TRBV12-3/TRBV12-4	TGTGCCAGCAGTTTGGAGAGGGGGAACTATGGCTACACCTTC	CASSLERGNYGYTF
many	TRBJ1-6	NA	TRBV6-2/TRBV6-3	TGTGCCAGCAGTTACGGTCCGCTTAATTCACCCCTCCACTTT	CASSYGPLNSPLHF
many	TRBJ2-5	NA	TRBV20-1	TGCAGTGCTAGGCCCCCGGAGACCCAGTACTTC	CSARPPETQYF
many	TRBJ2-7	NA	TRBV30	TGTGCCTGGAGTGTAAGTGGGACCGCGTACGAGCAGTACTTC	CAWSVSGTAYEQYF
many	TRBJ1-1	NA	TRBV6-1	TGTGCCAGCAGTGAAAGATACGAGGCTTTCTTT	CASSERYEAFF
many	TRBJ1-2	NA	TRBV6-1	TGTGCCAGCAGTTCGGGGGAAGGGGCAAACTATGGCTACACCTTC	CASSSGEGANYGYTF